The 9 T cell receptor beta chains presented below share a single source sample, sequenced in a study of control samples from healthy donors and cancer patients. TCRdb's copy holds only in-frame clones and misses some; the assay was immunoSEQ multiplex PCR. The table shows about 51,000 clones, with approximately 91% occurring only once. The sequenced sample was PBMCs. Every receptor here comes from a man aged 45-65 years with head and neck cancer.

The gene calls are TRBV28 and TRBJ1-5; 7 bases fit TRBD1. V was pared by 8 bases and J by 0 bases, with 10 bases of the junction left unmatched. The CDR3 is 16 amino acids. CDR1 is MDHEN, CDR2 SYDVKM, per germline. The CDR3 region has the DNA TGTGCCAGCGGGTCCGGGACAGCCGATAGCAATCAGCCCCAGCATTTT. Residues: CASGSGTADSNQPQHF. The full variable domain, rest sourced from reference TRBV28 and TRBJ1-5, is DVKVTQSSRYLVKRTGEKVFLECVQDMDHENMFWYRQDPGLGLRLIYFSYDVKMKEKGDIPEGYSVSREKKERFSLILESASTNQTSMYLCASGSGTADSNQPQHFGDGTRLSIL.

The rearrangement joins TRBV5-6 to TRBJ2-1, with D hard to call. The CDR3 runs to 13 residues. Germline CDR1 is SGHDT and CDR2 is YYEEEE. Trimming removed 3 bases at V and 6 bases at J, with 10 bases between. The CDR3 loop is CASSSVGLNEQFF. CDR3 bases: TGTGCCAGCAGCTCCGTCGGCCTCAATGAGCAGTTCTTC. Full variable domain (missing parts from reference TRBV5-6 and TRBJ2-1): DAGVTQSPTHLIKTRGQQVTLRCSPKSGHDTVSWYQQALGQGPQFIFQYYEEEERQRGNFPDRFSGHQFPNYSSELNVNALLLGDSALYLCASSSVGLNEQFFGPGTRLTVL.

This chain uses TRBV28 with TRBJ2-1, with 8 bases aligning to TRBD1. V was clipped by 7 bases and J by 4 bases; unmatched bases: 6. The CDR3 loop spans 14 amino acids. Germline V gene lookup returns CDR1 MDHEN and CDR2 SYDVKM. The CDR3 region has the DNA TGTGCCAGCACAAGACAGGGGATTTACAATGAGCAGTTCTTC. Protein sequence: CASTRQGIYNEQFF.

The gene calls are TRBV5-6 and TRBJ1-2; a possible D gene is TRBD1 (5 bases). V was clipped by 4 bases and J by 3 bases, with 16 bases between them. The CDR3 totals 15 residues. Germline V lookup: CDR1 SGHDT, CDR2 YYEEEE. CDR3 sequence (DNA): TGTGCCAGCAGCCACTACTCGGAGGGACACTATGGCTACACCTTC. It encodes CASSHYSEGHYGYTF. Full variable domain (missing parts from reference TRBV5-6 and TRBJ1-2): DAGVTQSPTHLIKTRGQQVTLRCSPKSGHDTVSWYQQALGQGPQFIFQYYEEEERQRGNFPDRFSGHQFPNYSSELNVNALLLGDSALYLCASSHYSEGHYGYTFGSGTRLTVV.

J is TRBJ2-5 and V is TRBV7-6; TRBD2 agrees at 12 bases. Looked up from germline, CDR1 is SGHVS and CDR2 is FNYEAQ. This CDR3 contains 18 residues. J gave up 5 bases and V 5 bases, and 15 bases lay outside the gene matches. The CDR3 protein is CASSPSGLAGGVLETQYF. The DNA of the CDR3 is TGTGCCAGCAGCCCTAGCGGGCTAGCGGGGGGGGTTCTCGAGACCCAGTACTTC.

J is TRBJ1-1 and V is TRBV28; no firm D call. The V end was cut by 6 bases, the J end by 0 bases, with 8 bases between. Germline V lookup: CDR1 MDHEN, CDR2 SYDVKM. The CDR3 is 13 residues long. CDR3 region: CASSPPLNTEAFF. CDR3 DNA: TGTGCCAGCAGCCCCCCTCTGAACACTGAAGCTTTCTTT.

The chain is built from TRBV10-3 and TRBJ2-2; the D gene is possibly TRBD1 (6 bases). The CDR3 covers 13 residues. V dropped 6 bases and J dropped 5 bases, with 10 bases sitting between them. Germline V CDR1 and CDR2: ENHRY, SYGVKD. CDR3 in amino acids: CAIRKDRTGELFF. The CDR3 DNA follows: TGTGCCATCAGAAAAGACAGGACCGGGGAGCTGTTTTTT.

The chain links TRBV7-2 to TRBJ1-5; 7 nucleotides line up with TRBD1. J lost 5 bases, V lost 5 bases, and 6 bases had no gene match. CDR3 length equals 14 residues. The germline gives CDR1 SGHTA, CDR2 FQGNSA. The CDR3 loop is CASSREGAYQPQHF. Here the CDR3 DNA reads TGTGCCAGCAGCCGGGAGGGGGCTTATCAGCCCCAGCATTTT.

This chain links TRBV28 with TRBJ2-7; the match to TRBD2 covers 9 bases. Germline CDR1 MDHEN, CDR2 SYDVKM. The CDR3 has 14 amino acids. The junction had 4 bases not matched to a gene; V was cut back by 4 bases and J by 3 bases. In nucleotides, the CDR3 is TGTGCCAGCAGTTCGACTAGCGGTTTCTACGAGCAGTACTTC. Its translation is CASSSTSGFYEQYF.